The entry that follows covers one T cell receptor (beta chain) sequence. As yet, its antigen is unknown. The sample originates from a study of high-grade serous ovarian cancer treatment subgroups. Study information: Samples averaged 14,192 reads and 7,500 or so unique TCR beta rearrangements.

CDR3 length: 14 residues. The ends were cut back, 3 bases at V and 3 bases at J, with 11 bases in the middle. The germline gives CDR1 LNHDA, CDR2 SQIVND (reference sequence). The method was immunoSEQ multiplex PCR; TCRdb's version includes in-frame clones alone and lacks a portion of them. Found here are about 30,000 clones, 84% of them singletons; the top ten hold 2.1%. Tumor samples were obtained before definitive surgery or chemotherapy. Study results and limitations: Repertoire analysis covered CDR3 alone, not CDR1 or CDR2.

This TCR came from a human donor with high-grade serous ovarian cancer. Sequenced input: tumor tissue. The chain has TRBV19 and TRBJ1-2; no reliable D call. CDR3 sequence: CASSIPGSYYGYTF. The CDR3 DNA sequence: TGTGCCAGTAGTATCCCCGGGAGCTACTATGGCTACACCTTC.